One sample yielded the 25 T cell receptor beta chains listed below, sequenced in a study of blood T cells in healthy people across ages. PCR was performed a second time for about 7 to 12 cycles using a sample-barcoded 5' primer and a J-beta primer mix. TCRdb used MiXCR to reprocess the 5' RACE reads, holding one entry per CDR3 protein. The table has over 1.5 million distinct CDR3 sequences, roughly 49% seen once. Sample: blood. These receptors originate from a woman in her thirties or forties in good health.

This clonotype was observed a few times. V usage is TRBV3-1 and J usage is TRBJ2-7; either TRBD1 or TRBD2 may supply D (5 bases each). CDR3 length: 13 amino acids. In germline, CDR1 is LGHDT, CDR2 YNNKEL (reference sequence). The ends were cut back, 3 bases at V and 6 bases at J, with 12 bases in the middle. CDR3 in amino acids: CASSQGPGSEQYF. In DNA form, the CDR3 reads TGTGCCAGCAGCCAGGGGCCTGGGAGCGAGCAGTACTTC.

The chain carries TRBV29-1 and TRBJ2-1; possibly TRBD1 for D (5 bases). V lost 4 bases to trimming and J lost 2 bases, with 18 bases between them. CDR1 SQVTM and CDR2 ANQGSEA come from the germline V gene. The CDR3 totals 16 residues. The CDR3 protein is CSVAGRAQGAYNEQFF. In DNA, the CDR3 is TGCAGCGTTGCGGGCAGGGCTCAAGGAGCCTACAATGAGCAGTTCTTC.

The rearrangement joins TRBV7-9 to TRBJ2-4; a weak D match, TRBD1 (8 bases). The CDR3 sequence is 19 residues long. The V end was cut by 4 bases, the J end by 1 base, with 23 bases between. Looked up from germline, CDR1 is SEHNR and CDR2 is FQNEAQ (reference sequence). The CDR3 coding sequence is TGTGCCAGCAGCTCACGGTATCAGGACAGGGAGGGGGCCAAAAACATTCAGTACTTC. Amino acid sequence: CASSSRYQDREGAKNIQYF.

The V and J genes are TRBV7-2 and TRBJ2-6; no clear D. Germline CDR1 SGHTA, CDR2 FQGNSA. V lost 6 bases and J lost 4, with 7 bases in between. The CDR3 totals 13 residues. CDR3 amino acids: CASSPEGANVLTF. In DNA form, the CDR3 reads TGTGCCAGCAGTCCCGAGGGGGCCAACGTCCTGACTTTC. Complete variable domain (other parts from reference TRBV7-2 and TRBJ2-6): GAGVSQSPSNKVTEKGKDVELRCDPISGHTALYWYRQSLGQGLEFLIYFQGNSAPDKSGLPSDRFSAERTGGSVSTLTIQRTQQEDSAVYLCASSPEGANVLTFGAGSRLTVL.

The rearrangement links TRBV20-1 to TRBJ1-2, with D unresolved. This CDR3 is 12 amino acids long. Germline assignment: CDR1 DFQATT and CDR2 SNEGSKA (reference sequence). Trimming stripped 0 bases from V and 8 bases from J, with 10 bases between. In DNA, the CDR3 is TGCAGTGCTAGAGATATCGGGGAAGGCTACACCTTC. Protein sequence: CSARDIGEGYTF.

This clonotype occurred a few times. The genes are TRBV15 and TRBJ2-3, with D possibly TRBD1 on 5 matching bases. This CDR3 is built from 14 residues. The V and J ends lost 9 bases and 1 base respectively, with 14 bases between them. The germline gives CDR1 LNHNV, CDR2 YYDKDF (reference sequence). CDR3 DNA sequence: TGTGCCACGGACACCTTTCGGGGCACAGATACGCAGTATTTT. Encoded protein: CATDTFRGTDTQYF. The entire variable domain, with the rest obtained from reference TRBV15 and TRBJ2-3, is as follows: DAMVIQNPRYQVTQFGKPVTLSCSQTLNHNVMYWYQQKSSQAPKLLFHYYDKDFNNEADTPDNFQSRRPNTSFCFLDIRSPGLGDTAMYLCATDTFRGTDTQYFGPGTRLTVL.

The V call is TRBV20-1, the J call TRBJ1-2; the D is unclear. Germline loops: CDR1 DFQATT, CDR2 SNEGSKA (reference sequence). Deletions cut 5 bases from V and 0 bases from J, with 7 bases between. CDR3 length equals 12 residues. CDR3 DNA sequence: TGCAGTGCTGTTGTAACTAACTATGGCTACACCTTC. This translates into CSAVVTNYGYTF.

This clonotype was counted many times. CDR3 sequence (DNA): TGCGCCAGCAGCTCTAGGACAGGGGACTACGAGCAGTACTTC. Translation gives CASSSRTGDYEQYF. The genes are TRBV4-3 and TRBJ2-7, with 9 nucleotides matching TRBD1. Trimming cost V 5 bases and J 3 bases; bases outside gene matches: 5. Germline CDR1 is LGHNA and CDR2 is YSLEER. This CDR3 spans 14 amino acids.

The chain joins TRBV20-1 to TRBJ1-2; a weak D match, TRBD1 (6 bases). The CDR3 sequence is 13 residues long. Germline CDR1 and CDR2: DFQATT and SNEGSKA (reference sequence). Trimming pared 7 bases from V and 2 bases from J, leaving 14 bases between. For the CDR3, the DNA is TGCAGTGGAACAACCGGGACAAACTATGGCTACACCTTC. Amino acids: CSGTTGTNYGYTF.

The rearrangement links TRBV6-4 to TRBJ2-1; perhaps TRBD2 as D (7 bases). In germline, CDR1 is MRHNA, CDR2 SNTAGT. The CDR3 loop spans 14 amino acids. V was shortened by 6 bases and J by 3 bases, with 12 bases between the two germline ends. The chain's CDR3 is CASSKGGVYNEQFF. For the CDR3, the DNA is TGTGCCAGCAGCAAGGGGGGGGTCTACAATGAGCAGTTCTTC.

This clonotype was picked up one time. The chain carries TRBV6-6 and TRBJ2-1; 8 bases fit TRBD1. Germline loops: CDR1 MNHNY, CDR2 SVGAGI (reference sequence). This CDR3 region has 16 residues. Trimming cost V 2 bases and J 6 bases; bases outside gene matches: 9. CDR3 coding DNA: TGTGCCAGCAGTTACGGGATCATCGGGACAGGCAATGAGCAGTTCTTC. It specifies CASSYGIIGTGNEQFF.

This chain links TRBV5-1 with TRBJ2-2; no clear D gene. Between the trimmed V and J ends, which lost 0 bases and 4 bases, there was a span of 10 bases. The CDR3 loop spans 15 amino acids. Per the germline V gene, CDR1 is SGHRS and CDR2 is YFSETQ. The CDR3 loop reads CASSLDPGSTGELFF. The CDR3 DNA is TGCGCCAGCAGCTTGGATCCAGGATCCACCGGGGAGCTGTTTTTT.

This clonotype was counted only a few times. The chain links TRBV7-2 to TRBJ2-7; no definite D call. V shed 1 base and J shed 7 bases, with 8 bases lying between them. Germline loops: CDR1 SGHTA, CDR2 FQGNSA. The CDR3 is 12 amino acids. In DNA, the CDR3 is TGTGCCAGCAGCTTAGTGGCTCCAGAGCAGTACTTC. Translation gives CASSLVAPEQYF.

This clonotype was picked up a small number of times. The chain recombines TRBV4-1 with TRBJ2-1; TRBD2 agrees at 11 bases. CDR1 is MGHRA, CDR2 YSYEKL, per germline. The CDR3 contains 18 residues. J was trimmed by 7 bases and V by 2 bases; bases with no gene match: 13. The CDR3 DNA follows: TGCGCCAGCAGCCAACGCCTCCGACTAGCGGGGAATAAGAATGAGCAGTTCTTC. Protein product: CASSQRLRLAGNKNEQFF.

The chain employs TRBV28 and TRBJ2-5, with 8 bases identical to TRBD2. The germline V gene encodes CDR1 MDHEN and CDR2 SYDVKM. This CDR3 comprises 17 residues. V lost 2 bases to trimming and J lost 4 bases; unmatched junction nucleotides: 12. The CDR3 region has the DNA TGTGCCAGCAGTTTAAAAGGGGGACTAGGTGAGAGAGAGACCCAGTACTTC. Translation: CASSLKGGLGERETQYF.

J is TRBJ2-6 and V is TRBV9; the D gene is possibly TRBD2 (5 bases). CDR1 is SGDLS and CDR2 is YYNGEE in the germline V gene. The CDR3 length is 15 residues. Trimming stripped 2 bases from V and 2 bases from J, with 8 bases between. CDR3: CASSVRGTGANVLTF. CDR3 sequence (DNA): TGTGCCAGCAGCGTCCGAGGGACTGGGGCCAACGTCCTGACTTTC.

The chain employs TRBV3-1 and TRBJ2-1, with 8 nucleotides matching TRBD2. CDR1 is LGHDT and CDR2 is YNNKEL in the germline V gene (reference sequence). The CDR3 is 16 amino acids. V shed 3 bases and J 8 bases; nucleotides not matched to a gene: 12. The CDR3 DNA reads TGTGCCAGCAGCCAGCTACTAGCGGCCGGGGGGGATGAGCAGTTCTTC. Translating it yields CASSQLLAAGGDEQFF.

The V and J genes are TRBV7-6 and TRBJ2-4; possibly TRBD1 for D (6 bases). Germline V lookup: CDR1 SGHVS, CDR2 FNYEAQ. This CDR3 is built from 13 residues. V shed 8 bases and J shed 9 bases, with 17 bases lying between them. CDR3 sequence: CASRTGQTTIQYF. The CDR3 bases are TGTGCCAGCCGCACCGGACAGACTACCATTCAGTACTTC.

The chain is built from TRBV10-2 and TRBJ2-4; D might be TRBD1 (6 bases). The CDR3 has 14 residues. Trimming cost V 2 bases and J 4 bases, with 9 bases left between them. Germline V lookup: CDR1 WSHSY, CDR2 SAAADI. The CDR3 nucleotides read TGCGCCAGCAGTGAGGTCAGGGGTAAAAACATTCAGTACTTC. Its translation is CASSEVRGKNIQYF.

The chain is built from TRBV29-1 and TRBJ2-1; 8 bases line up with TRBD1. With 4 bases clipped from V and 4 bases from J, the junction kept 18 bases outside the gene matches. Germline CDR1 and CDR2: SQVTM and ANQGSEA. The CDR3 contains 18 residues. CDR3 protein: CSVVGRGAGQAPYNEQFF. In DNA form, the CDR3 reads TGCAGCGTTGTGGGGCGGGGCGCGGGACAGGCTCCTTACAATGAGCAGTTCTTC.

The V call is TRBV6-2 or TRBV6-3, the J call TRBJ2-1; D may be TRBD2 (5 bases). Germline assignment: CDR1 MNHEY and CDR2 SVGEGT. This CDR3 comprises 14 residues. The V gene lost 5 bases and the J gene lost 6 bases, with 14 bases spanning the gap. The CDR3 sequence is CASSHAPGINEQFF. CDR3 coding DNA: TGTGCCAGCAGTCACGCCCCGGGGATCAATGAGCAGTTCTTC.

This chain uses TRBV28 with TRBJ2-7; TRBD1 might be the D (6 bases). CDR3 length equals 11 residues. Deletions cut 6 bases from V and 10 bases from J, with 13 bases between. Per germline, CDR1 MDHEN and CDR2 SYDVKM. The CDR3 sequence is CASRRTGIQYF. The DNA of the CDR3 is TGTGCCAGCAGGCGAACAGGGATCCAGTACTTC. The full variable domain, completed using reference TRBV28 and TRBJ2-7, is DVKVTQSSRYLVKRTGEKVFLECVQDMDHENMFWYRQDPGLGLRLIYFSYDVKMKEKGDIPEGYSVSREKKERFSLILESASTNQTSMYLCASRRTGIQYFGPGTRLTVT.

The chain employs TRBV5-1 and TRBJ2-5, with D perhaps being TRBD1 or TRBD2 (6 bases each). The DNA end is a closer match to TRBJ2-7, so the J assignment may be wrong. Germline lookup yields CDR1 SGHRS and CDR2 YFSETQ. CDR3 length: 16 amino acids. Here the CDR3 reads CASSLGGGGTTYEQYF. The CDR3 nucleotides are TGCGCCAGCAGCTTGGGTGGCGGCGGGACAACCTACGAGCAGTACTTC.

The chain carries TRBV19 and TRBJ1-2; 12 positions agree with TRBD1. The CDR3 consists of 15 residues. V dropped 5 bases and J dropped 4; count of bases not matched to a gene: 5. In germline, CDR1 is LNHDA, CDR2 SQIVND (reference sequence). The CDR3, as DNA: TGTGCCAGTAGTGCCGCGGGACAGGGGGCCTATGGCTACACCTTC. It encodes CASSAAGQGAYGYTF.

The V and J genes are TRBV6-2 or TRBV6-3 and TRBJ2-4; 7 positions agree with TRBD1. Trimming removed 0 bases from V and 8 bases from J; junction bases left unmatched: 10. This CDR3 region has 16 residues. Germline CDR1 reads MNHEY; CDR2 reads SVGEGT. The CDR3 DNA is TGTGCCAGCAGTTACTCAGGCAGGGGGTCCGCGGACATTCAGTACTTC. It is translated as CASSYSGRGSADIQYF.